Here is one TCR beta chain with its context. This clone appeared a single time. The antigen this receptor binds is unknown. The record has no base qualities; no much larger clone is one base away. This sample was taken from a study of OX40 agonist ivuxolimab in advanced cancers. Regarding the research as a whole: Ivuxolimab was a fully human IgG2 agonistic monoclonal antibody targeting the costimulatory receptor OX40 (CD134). Intravenous ivuxolimab was administered to patients every 2 weeks at six dose levels: 0.01, 0.1, 0.3, 1.5, 3 and 10 mg/kg. Of the approximately 54 dose-escalation patients, hepatocellular carcinoma was present in about 20, melanoma in some 15, renal cell carcinoma in 9 and head and neck cancer in 9. The dose-escalation cohort was roughly 87% male with a mean age of around 64 years, ranging from roughly 23 to 80. Patients were allowed to have had prior anti-PD-1, anti-PD-L1 or anti-CTLA-4 therapy, and approximately 43% of the dose-escalation patients had previously received checkpoint inhibitors. Partial responses were achieved by three dose-escalation patients, of whom one had hepatocellular carcinoma and two had cutaneous melanoma. The purpose of peripheral TCRbeta sequencing was to test whether ivuxolimab changed TCR sequence diversity and led to clonal T-cell expansion. The monotherapy dose-escalation portion (N ≈ 52 patients) of the phase I ivuxolimab trial is reported in the paper. The paper's findings and limits, for the study overall: Low levels of normalized T-cell clonal expansion were also seen in some patients who did not respond. At doses from 0.1 to 3.0 mg/kg, clonal expansion was seen in both CD4+ and CD8+ blood T cells between baseline and week 6. The antigen specificity of the peripheral T cells that underwent clonal expansion was not determined. Partial responders in the 0.1-3.0 mg/kg groups had among the lowest normalized peripheral clonal expansion, especially among CD8+ T cells. After ivuxolimab, CD8+ T cells had more expanded clones than CD4+ T cells on average.

Patients with a history of autoimmune disease or receiving systemic immunosuppression were excluded from the trial. Peripheral blood for TCR sequencing was collected from all dose cohorts at baseline, on cycle 4 day 1, and on cycle 7 day 1. The samples were drawn from a first-in-human, open-label, multicenter phase I dose-escalation trial of ivuxolimab. The trial enrolled adults with locally advanced or metastatic head and neck squamous cell, hepatocellular, melanoma or renal cell carcinoma. CD4+ and CD8+ T cells were sorted separately from peripheral blood before TCR sequencing. The germline V gene encodes CDR1 SNHLY and CDR2 FYNNEI. The CDR3 sequence holds 13 residues, the cysteine and phenylalanine included. Only CDR3 DNA remains: 39 bases, in frame from the first base. V gives up 5 bases and J gives up 3 bases, and the segment between their germline ends measures 8 bases. Genomic DNA was extracted from sorted cells for sequencing of the TCRbeta CDR3 region. The immunoSEQ Assay was used to sequence the TCRbeta CDR3 regions. In its TCRdb copy, this immuneACCESS table keeps in-frame sequences only and misses some clones. Where compared with another copy, unresolved V genes explain less than half of these, and the others have no known cause. In this sample the table shows approximately 58,000 clones, roughly 83% of which occur a single time. The biggest ten clones account for roughly an eighth of the sample.

The clonotype comes from an adult with an advanced solid tumor such as melanoma, head and neck, liver or kidney cancer. Sequences were derived from CD4+ or CD8+ T cells sorted from blood, sampled in a trial of the OX40 agonist ivuxolimab. In this chain, TRBV2 is recombined with TRBJ1-3, with the D gene too uncertain to name. The CDR3 protein is CASSLADGNTIYF. The nucleotide sequence is given as TGTGCCAGCAGTTTAGCTGATGGAAACACCATATATTTT. Joined to the reference TRBV2 and TRBJ1-3 proteins, this CDR3 gives the full variable domain: EPEVTQTPSHQVTQMGQEVILRCVPISNHLYFYWYRQILGQKVEFLVSFYNNEISEKSEIFDDQFSVERPDGSNFTLKIRSTKLEDSAMYFCASSLADGNTIYFGEGSWLTVV.